The 30 T cell receptor beta chains below all came from one sample that was sequenced in a study of T cell changes during pregnancy in multiple sclerosis. The table came from immunoSEQ multiplex PCR; TCRdb's copy has only in-frame clones and leaves some out. Here the sample spans around 70,000 clones, approximately 94% being singletons. The specimen comprised peripheral blood, sampled in the third trimester of pregnancy. These TCRs come from a female donor with multiple sclerosis, enrolled in a pregnancy study.

The chain joins TRBV5-4 to TRBJ1-2; TRBD1 aligns across 9 bases. The V gene's germline CDR1 is SGHNT and CDR2 YYREEE (reference sequence). CDR3 length: 14 amino acids. Trimming removed 4 bases from V and 4 bases from J; junction bases left unmatched: 5. The CDR3 loop reads CASSPGQGSYGYTF. DNA for the CDR3: TGTGCCAGCAGCCCAGGACAGGGGAGCTATGGCTACACCTTC.

The chain is built from TRBV9 and TRBJ2-3; TRBD1 agrees at 7 bases. This CDR3 comprises 15 residues. CDR1 SGDLS and CDR2 YYNGEE come from the germline V gene. With V trimmed by 0 bases and J by 1 base, 2 bases remained unmatched. Written as DNA, the CDR3 is TGTGCCAGCAGCGTAGGGCAGGGGGGCACAGATACGCAGTATTTT. Translation gives CASSVGQGGTDTQYF.

The chain combines TRBV30 with TRBJ1-6, with TRBD1 identical over 8 bases. Trimming took 2 bases from V and 0 from J; bases not matched to a gene: 3. Germline values: CDR1 GTSNPN, CDR2 SVGIG (reference sequence). CDR3 length equals 16 residues. The CDR3 protein is CAWSPTGVSYNSPLHF. DNA for the CDR3: TGTGCCTGGAGTCCGACAGGGGTCTCCTATAATTCACCCCTCCACTTT.

The rearrangement links TRBV5-4 to TRBJ2-2, with 13 nucleotides matching TRBD2. Germline assignment: CDR1 SGHNT and CDR2 YYREEE (reference sequence). The CDR3 totals 17 residues. V lost 5 bases, J lost 2 bases, and 6 bases stayed unmatched. CDR3 sequence (DNA): TGTGCCAGCAGTGTGACTAGCGGGGGGCGTAACACCGGGGAGCTGTTTTTT. Translation gives CASSVTSGGRNTGELFF.

This chain uses TRBV7-7 with TRBJ2-1; 10 bases fit TRBD2. The germline V gene has CDR1 SSHAT and CDR2 FNYEAQ (reference sequence). V lost 0 bases, J lost 2 bases, and 1 base stayed unmatched. CDR3 size: 16 residues. Here the CDR3 DNA reads TGTGCCAGCAGCTTAGCGAGCGGGGGGGCCTACAATGAGCAGTTCTTC. The encoded protein is CASSLASGGAYNEQFF.

The V and J genes are TRBV5-4 and TRBJ2-2, with D possibly TRBD2 on 6 matching bases. V lost 3 bases and J lost 5, with 17 bases in between. The germline gives CDR1 SGHNT, CDR2 YYREEE (reference sequence). The CDR3 is made up of 16 amino acids. The CDR3 sequence is CASSYRERPLTGELFF. CDR3 coding DNA: TGTGCCAGCAGCTACCGGGAGAGGCCCTTAACCGGGGAGCTGTTTTTT. The whole variable domain, filled in from reference TRBV5-4 and TRBJ2-2, reads ETGVTQSPTHLIKTRGQQVTLRCSSQSGHNTVSWYQQALGQGPQFIFQYYREEENGRGNFPPRFSGLQFPNYSSELNVNALELDDSALYLCASSYRERPLTGELFFGEGSRLTVL.

This chain links TRBV6-5 with TRBJ1-2, with D possibly matching TRBD1 (5 bases). Germline V gives CDR1 MNHEY, CDR2 SVGAGI. The length of the CDR3 is 15 residues. The ends were cut back, 3 bases at V and 4 bases at J, with 15 bases in the middle. The CDR3 sequence: CASSYLGGPSYGYTF. CDR3 coding DNA: TGTGCCAGCAGTTATCTCGGGGGTCCATCCTATGGCTACACCTTC.

This clone was recorded only once. J is TRBJ2-5 and V is TRBV9, with 8 bases aligning to TRBD2. The CDR3 spans 16 residues. V lost 0 bases to trimming and J lost 2 bases; unmatched junction nucleotides: 6. Germline V gives CDR1 SGDLS, CDR2 YYNGEE. The CDR3 DNA is TGTGCCAGCAGCGTAGGAGTAGCGGGGCGGCAAGAGACCCAGTACTTC. Protein product: CASSVGVAGRQETQYF.

In this sample, this clone turned up once. J is TRBJ2-2 and V is TRBV14; D gene ambiguous. Germline V gene data show CDR1 as SGHDN and CDR2 as FVKESK. The CDR3 loop spans 13 amino acids. The V gene lost 4 bases and the J gene lost 6 bases, with 9 bases spanning the gap. The CDR3 loop reads CASSPQRSGELFF. CDR3 bases: TGTGCCAGCAGCCCTCAGAGGTCCGGGGAGCTGTTTTTT.

The rearrangement uses TRBV7-9 and TRBJ1-2; a weak D match, TRBD1 (5 bases). CDR1 is SEHNR, CDR2 FQNEAQ, per germline (reference sequence). V lost 5 bases, J lost 4 bases, and 14 bases lay in between. The CDR3 extends over 14 amino acids. The CDR3 protein is CASSDRGTPYGYTF. DNA for the CDR3: TGTGCCAGCAGCGACCGAGGGACTCCCTATGGCTACACCTTC.

V is TRBV4-1 and J is TRBJ2-1, with 10 nucleotides matching TRBD2. The ends lost 1 base at V and 0 bases at J; junction bases unmatched: 12. The CDR3 loop spans 20 amino acids. Germline CDR1 and CDR2: MGHRA and YSYEKL. CDR3 protein: CASSQGASGGAGSSYNEQFF. The CDR3 region has the DNA TGCGCCAGCAGCCAAGGGGCCAGCGGGGGGGCCGGGTCCTCCTACAATGAGCAGTTCTTC.

This clone was counted a single time. The chain employs TRBV9 and TRBJ2-2; TRBD2 might be the D (5 bases). The CDR3 is made up of 14 amino acids. V gave up 0 bases and J gave up 6 bases, with 9 bases separating them. CDR1 and CDR2 (germline): SGDLS, YYNGEE. The CDR3 nucleotides are TGTGCCAGCAGCGTAGGGCGGGTCGCCGGGGAGCTGTTTTTT. Amino acid sequence: CASSVGRVAGELFF.

The V and J genes are TRBV6-4 and TRBJ2-1; TRBD2 agrees at 7 bases. Trimming at V came to 8 bases and at J to 5 bases, leaving 12 bases not matched to a gene. Germline CDR1 and CDR2: MRHNA and SNTAGT. CDR3 length: 15 residues. CDR3 in amino acids: CASLGEGSSNNEQFF. The CDR3, as DNA: TGTGCCAGCCTAGGGGAGGGATCCAGTAACAATGAGCAGTTCTTC.

J is TRBJ2-6 and V is TRBV6-1; no definite D call. The V gene's germline CDR1 is MNHNS and CDR2 SASEGT. V lost 4 bases to trimming and J lost 1 base, with 8 bases between them. This CDR3 region has 15 residues. The CDR3 region has the DNA TGTGCCAGCAGTGGTAACAAGTCTGGGGCCAACGTCCTGACTTTC. Translation gives CASSGNKSGANVLTF.

The chain links TRBV23-1 to TRBJ1-1, with TRBD1 matching 10 bases. TRBV23-1 is marked as an open reading frame, function uncertain. The CDR3 contains 17 residues. V lost 4 bases, J lost 1 base, and 9 bases stayed unmatched. This chain's CDR3 is CASSLGGRQGANTEAFF. As DNA, the CDR3 is TGCGCCAGCAGTCTTGGGGGCAGACAGGGGGCGAACACTGAAGCTTTCTTT.

The CDR3 coding sequence is TGTGCCAGCAGCTTCTATAGTTATAATTCACCCCTCCACTTT. Its protein product is CASSFYSYNSPLHF. This chain links TRBV7-2 with TRBJ1-6; D remains ambiguous. V dropped 3 bases and J dropped 4 bases, with 7 bases sitting between them. The CDR3 is 14 amino acids. The germline CDR1 and CDR2 sequences are SGHTA and FQGNSA.

This chain joins TRBV2 and TRBJ2-1; TRBD2 agrees at 7 bases. Germline V CDR1 and CDR2: SNHLY, FYNNEI. This CDR3 has 13 amino acids. The V and J ends lost 6 bases and 4 bases, in that order; junction bases with no gene match: 3. This CDR3 reads CASRVGGYNEQFF. The CDR3, as DNA: TGTGCCAGCAGGGTGGGGGGGTACAATGAGCAGTTCTTC.

The gene calls are TRBV19 and TRBJ1-3, with 10 bases aligning to TRBD1. CDR1 LNHDA and CDR2 SQIVND come from the germline V gene (reference sequence). This CDR3 region has 15 residues. Unmatched junction bases numbered 14, after V lost 10 bases and J lost 8 bases. The CDR3 bases are TGTGCCACCCTAGGCCGAGGACAGGGGGGACACACCATATATTTT. This sequence encodes CATLGRGQGGHTIYF.

The chain carries TRBV4-3 and TRBJ1-1, with 8 nucleotides matching TRBD1. The V gene end was trimmed by 0 bases and the J gene end by 5 bases; junction bases not matched to a gene: 11. CDR1 is LGHNA, CDR2 YSLEER, per germline. The CDR3 length is 17 residues. In nucleotides, the CDR3 is TGCGCCAGCAGCCAAGACAGGAGACAGGGGTGGGTGACTGAAGCTTTCTTT. Protein: CASSQDRRQGWVTEAFF.

The genes are TRBV18 and TRBJ2-3; 9 positions match TRBD2. The CDR3 runs 15 residues. V lost 5 bases, J lost 3 bases, and 6 bases stayed unmatched. The germline gives CDR1 KGHSH, CDR2 LQKENI. The CDR3 nucleotides read TGTGCCAGCTCAACCGATCTAGCGGGGACAGATACGCAGTATTTT. Protein: CASSTDLAGTDTQYF.

The CDR3 nucleotides read TGTGCCAGCAGTGATTCCATTGGAGCGGGGGAAATTGGAGATACGCAGTATTTT. Protein: CASSDSIGAGEIGDTQYF. The chain combines TRBV6-1 with TRBJ2-3; 8 bases agree with TRBD2. Germline V lookup: CDR1 MNHNS, CDR2 SASEGT. This CDR3 is 18 amino acids long. V lost 3 bases, J lost 5 bases, and 16 bases stayed unmatched.

The chain is built from TRBV5-5 and TRBJ1-4, with 7 bases aligning to TRBD1. V was clipped by 0 bases and J by 7 bases; unmatched bases: 6. The germline gives CDR1 SGHKS, CDR2 YYEKEE (reference sequence). The CDR3 is 15 residues long. The DNA for the CDR3 is TGTGCCAGCAGCTTGGCAGGGGGAAGGGGTGAAAAACTGTTTTTT. Residues: CASSLAGGRGEKLFF. Variable domain in full (rest from reference TRBV5-5 and TRBJ1-4): DAGVTQSPTHLIKTRGQQVTLRCSPISGHKSVSWYQQVLGQGPQFIFQYYEKEERGRGNFPDRFSARQFPNYSSELNVNALLLGDSALYLCASSLAGGRGEKLFFGSGTQLSVL.

V usage is TRBV23-1 and J usage is TRBJ1-1; 8 bases match TRBD1. TRBV23-1 is filed as an ORF, its function uncertain. After removal of 6 bases from V and 7 bases from J, the junction contained 7 bases not matched to a gene. This CDR3 is built from 13 residues. The CDR3 here is CASRTTGAFEAFF. DNA of the CDR3: TGCGCCAGCAGGACGACAGGGGCTTTTGAAGCTTTCTTT.

This rearrangement joins TRBV7-2 to TRBJ2-1; TRBD2 might be the D (6 bases). Looked up from germline, CDR1 is SGHTA and CDR2 is FQGNSA. The CDR3 has 13 residues. Trimming removed 5 bases at V and 12 bases at J, with 17 bases between. The CDR3 reads CASSAGPLLAQFF. The DNA of the CDR3 is TGTGCCAGCAGCGCGGGACCACTACTCGCGCAGTTCTTC.

The chain links TRBV19 to TRBJ1-6, with D perhaps matching TRBD1 (5 bases). Germline CDR1 reads LNHDA; CDR2 reads SQIVND (reference sequence). CDR3 length equals 16 residues. The V end was cut by 5 bases, the J end by 10 bases, with 21 bases between. The CDR3 protein is CASSELGWTGGSPLHF. DNA for the CDR3: TGTGCCAGTAGTGAGCTCGGGTGGACCGGGGGATCACCCCTCCACTTT. Using reference TRBV19 and TRBJ1-6 for the parts outside the CDR3, the full variable domain is DGGITQSPKYLFRKEGQNVTLSCEQNLNHDAMYWYRQDPGQGLRLIYYSQIVNDFQKGDIAEGYSVSREKKESFPLTVTSAQKNPTAFYLCASSELGWTGGSPLHFGNGTRLTVT.

V usage is TRBV12-2 and J usage is TRBJ1-2; the table's D call, TRBD1, was not checked against the DNA. TRBV12-2 is an annotated pseudogene. The CDR3 is made up of 17 amino acids. In nucleotides, the CDR3 is TGTGCAAGTCGCTTAGCGCAACCAGTTAACGCTAACTATGGCTACACCTTC. Translated, it gives CASRLAQPVNANYGYTF.

The CDR3 protein is CASSLDLLGGQETQYF. The CDR3 DNA is TGCGCCAGCAGCTTGGATCTTTTAGGGGGACAAGAGACCCAGTACTTC. The chain is built from TRBV5-1 and TRBJ2-5; the D gene is possibly TRBD1 (6 bases). V was clipped by 0 bases and J by 2 bases, with 14 bases between them. The CDR3 runs 16 residues. The germline V gene has CDR1 SGHRS and CDR2 YFSETQ.

This chain links TRBV5-6 with TRBJ1-1; the match to TRBD1 covers 7 bases. Germline V gene lookup returns CDR1 SGHDT and CDR2 YYEEEE. J lost 1 base, V lost 3 bases, and 6 bases had no gene match. This CDR3 is built from 15 residues. CDR3 sequence reads: CASSSDRVANTEAFF. In nucleotides, the CDR3 is TGTGCCAGCAGCTCCGACAGGGTCGCGAACACTGAAGCTTTCTTT.

This rearrangement joins TRBV10-3 to TRBJ2-2; 7 nucleotides match TRBD1. This CDR3 has 15 amino acids. Trimming took 2 bases from V and 7 from J; bases not matched to a gene: 7. The V gene's germline CDR1 is ENHRY and CDR2 SYGVKD. As DNA, the CDR3 is TGTGCCATCAGTGAGCGGGGACAGTGGGGCGGGGAGCTGTTTTTT. Its protein product is CAISERGQWGGELFF.

This rearrangement joins TRBV7-9 to TRBJ1-1; perhaps TRBD1 as D (5 bases). The CDR3 has 15 amino acids. V was shortened by 5 bases and J by 3 bases, with 16 bases between the two germline ends. Per the germline V gene, CDR1 is SEHNR and CDR2 is FQNEAQ (reference sequence). The chain's CDR3 is CASSRPGGVDTEAFF. CDR3 DNA sequence: TGTGCCAGCAGCCGTCCGGGGGGAGTGGACACTGAAGCTTTCTTT.